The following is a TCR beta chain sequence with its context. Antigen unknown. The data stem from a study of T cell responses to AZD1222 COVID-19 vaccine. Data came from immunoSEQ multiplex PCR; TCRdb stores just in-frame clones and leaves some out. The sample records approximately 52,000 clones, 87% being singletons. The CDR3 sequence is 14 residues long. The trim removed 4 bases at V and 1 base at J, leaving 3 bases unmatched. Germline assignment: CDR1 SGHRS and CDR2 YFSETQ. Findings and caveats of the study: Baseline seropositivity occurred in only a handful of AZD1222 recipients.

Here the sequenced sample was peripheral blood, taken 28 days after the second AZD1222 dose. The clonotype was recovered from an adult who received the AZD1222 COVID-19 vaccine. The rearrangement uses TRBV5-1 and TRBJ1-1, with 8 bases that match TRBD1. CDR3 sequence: CASSTGQGNTEAFF. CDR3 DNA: TGCGCCAGCAGCACCGGACAGGGGAACACTGAAGCTTTCTTT.